The source of this T cell receptor beta chain is a study of T cell responses to AZD1222 COVID-19 vaccine. The repertoire was sequenced with immunoSEQ multiplex PCR; TCRdb's copy has only in-frame clones and lacks some. The sample carries roughly 160,000 clones, approximately 90% recorded once. The starting material was peripheral blood, obtained 28 days after the second AZD1222 dose. This sequence originates from an adult who received the AZD1222 COVID-19 vaccine.

CDR3 sequence reads: CASSFPGQGVHEQYF. The CDR3 DNA sequence: TGTGCCAGCAGTTTTCCCGGACAGGGCGTACACGAGCAGTACTTC. The rearrangement links TRBV28 to TRBJ2-7; 8 positions agree with TRBD1. V trimming: 3 bases; J trimming: 5 bases; junction bases outside the gene matches: 9. The V gene's germline CDR1 is MDHEN and CDR2 SYDVKM. The CDR3 covers 15 residues.